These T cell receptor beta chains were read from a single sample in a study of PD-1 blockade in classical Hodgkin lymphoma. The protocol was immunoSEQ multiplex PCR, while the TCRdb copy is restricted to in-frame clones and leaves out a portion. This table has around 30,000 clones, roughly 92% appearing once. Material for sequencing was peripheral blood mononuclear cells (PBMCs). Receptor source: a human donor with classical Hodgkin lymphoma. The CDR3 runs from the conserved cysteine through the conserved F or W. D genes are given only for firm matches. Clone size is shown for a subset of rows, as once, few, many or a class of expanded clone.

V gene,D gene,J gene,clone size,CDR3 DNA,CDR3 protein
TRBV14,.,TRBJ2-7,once,TGTGCCAGCAGCCGGGCGGGGCCCGGCTACGAGCAGTACTTC,CASSRAGPGYEQYF
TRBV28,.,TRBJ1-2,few,TGTGCCAGCAGCAGTACTGGCTACACCTTC,CASSSTGYTF
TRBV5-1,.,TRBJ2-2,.,TGCGCCAGCAGCTTGGAAAAGGGAGACACCGGGGAGCTGTTTTTT,CASSLEKGDTGELFF
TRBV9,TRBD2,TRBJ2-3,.,TGTGCCAGCAGCGTTACTAGCGGGGAGAGCACAGATACGCAGTATTTT,CASSVTSGESTDTQYF
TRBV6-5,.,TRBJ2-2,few,TGTGCCAGCAGTTACTATCTGGGGGGGAACACCGGGGAGCTGTTTTTT,CASSYYLGGNTGELFF
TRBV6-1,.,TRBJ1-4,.,TGTGCCAGCAGTGGGGCCCCTGATGAAAAACTGTTTTTT,CASSGAPDEKLFF
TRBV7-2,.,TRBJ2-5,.,TGTGCCAGCAGCTCTGTCCCTAGTAAAGAGACCCAGTACTTC,CASSSVPSKETQYF
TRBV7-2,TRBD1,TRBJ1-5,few,TGTGCCAGCAGCTGGACAGGGGGATACAATCAGCCCCAGCATTTT,CASSWTGGYNQPQHF
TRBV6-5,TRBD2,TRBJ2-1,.,TGTGCCAGCAGTTTTTTCGGGGGGAGTTACAATGAGCAGTTCTTC,CASSFFGGSYNEQFF
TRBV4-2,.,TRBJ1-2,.,TGTGCCAGCAGCAAAGAAGGCGTGGGGGGTGGCTACACCTTC,CASSKEGVGGGYTF
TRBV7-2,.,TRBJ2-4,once,TGTGCCAGCTCGGCCGGAGCCAAAAACATTCAGTACTTC,CASSAGAKNIQYF
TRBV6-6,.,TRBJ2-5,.,TGTGCCAGCAGCGATCCTAAGAGGGGTAATCGAGAGACCCAGTACTTC,CASSDPKRGNRETQYF
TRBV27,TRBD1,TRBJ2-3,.,TGTGCCAGCAGTTGGGCGACAGGGGCAGATACGCAGTATTTT,CASSWATGADTQYF
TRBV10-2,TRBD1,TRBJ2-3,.,TGCGCCAGCAGTGAGCCCGTGGGACAGGGCGTCGCAGATACGCAGTATTTT,CASSEPVGQGVADTQYF
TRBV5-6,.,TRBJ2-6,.,TGTGCCAGCAGCTTTGGGTCTGGGGCCAACGTCCTGACTTTC,CASSFGSGANVLTF
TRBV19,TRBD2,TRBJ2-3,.,TGTGCCAGTAGTACGCGTACTAGCGGGTTCACAGATACGCAGTATTTT,CASSTRTSGFTDTQYF
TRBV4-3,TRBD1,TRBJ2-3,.,TGCGCCAGCAGCCAAGGGCCCAAACAGGGGACGGGCACAGATACGCAGTATTTT,CASSQGPKQGTGTDTQYF
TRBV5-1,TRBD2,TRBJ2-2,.,TGCGCCAGCAGCCCACGGACTAGCCGGGGTCGAACCGGGGAGCTGTTTTTT,CASSPRTSRGRTGELFF
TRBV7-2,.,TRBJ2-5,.,TGTGCCAGCAGCTTAGACCCCCAAGAGACCCAGTACTTC,CASSLDPQETQYF
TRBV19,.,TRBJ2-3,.,TGTGCCAGTAGTCCCTCAGGGGACACAGATACGCAGTATTTT,CASSPSGDTDTQYF
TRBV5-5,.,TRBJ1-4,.,TGTGCCAGCAGCTTGGATCGTGCGCACCGGGAACTGTTTTTT,CASSLDRAHRELFF
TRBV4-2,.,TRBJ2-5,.,TGTGCCAGCAGCCAAGTTGGGGACCAAGAGACCCAGTACTTC,CASSQVGDQETQYF
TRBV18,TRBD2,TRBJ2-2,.,TGTGCCAGCTCACGATGGCAGGGGACTAGCGGGGAGCTGTTTTTT,CASSRWQGTSGELFF
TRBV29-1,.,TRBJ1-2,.,TGCAGCGTCCTACCCCAAGGGGGGGGATATGGCTACACCTTC,CSVLPQGGGYGYTF
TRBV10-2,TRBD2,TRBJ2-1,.,TGCGCCAGCACCCTAGGACTAGCGGGCAACAATGAGCAGTTCTTC,CASTLGLAGNNEQFF
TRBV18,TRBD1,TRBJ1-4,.,TGTGCCAGCTCTCCCGGACAGGGGCACGGAAAACTGTTTTTT,CASSPGQGHGKLFF
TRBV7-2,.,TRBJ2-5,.,TGTGCCAGCAGCTTAGCTCGGACAAGGGCAGAGACCCAGTACTTC,CASSLARTRAETQYF
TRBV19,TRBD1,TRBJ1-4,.,TGTGCCAGTACCCGGACAGGGGAGAATGAAAAACTGTTTTTT,CASTRTGENEKLFF
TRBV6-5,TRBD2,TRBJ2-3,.,TGTGCCAGCAGCAGCGGGAGAGGCACAGATACGCAGTATTTT,CASSSGRGTDTQYF
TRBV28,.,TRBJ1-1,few,TGTGCCAGCAGTCCCACCTCGGGACAGAACACTGAAGCTTTCTTT,CASSPTSGQNTEAFF
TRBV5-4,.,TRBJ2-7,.,TGTGCCAGCAGCTTGGTCCCAGGCGAGCAGTACTTC,CASSLVPGEQYF
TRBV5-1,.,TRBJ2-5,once,TGCGCCAGCAGTAATTATAGGGGCACTTCCTCCCAAGAGACCCAGTACTTC,CASSNYRGTSSQETQYF
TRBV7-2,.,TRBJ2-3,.,TGTGCCAGCAGGTACCAACCAGGCACAGATACGCAGTATTTT,CASRYQPGTDTQYF
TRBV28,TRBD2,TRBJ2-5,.,TGTGCCAGCAGCTCAGCGGGATTTTATAAAGAGACCCAGTACTTC,CASSSAGFYKETQYF
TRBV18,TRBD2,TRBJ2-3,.,TGTGCCAGCTCACCCGGCCATGGCGGGAGTGCTAGTAGAACAGATACGCAGTATTTT,CASSPGHGGSASRTDTQYF
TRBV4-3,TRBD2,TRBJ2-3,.,TGCGCCAGCAGCCAAGATTGGCTAGCGGGCCGAGGCACAGATACGCAGTATTTT,CASSQDWLAGRGTDTQYF
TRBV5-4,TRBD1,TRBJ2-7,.,TGTGCCAGCAGCCGTTACAGGGGGCGCGTCTACGAGCAGTACTTC,CASSRYRGRVYEQYF
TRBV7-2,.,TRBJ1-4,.,TGTGCCAGCAGCCCGACGACGACGGATGAAAAACTGTTTTTT,CASSPTTTDEKLFF
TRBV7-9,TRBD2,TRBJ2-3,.,TGTGCCAGCAGCTTAGCCCGACTAGCCCCCCACATCCGTACGCAGTATTTT,CASSLARLAPHIRTQYF
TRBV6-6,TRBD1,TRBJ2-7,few,TGTGCCAGCAGTTACCTTAGGACAGGGGTTAGGGAGCAGTACTTC,CASSYLRTGVREQYF
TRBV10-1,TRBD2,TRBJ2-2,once,TGCGCCAGCAGTCTGACTGTAGCGGGAGAGGGCGGGGAGCTGTTTTTT,CASSLTVAGEGGELFF
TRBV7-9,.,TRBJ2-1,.,TGTGCCAGCAGCTCTCCGACTAGTCCCGATGAGCAGTTCTTC,CASSSPTSPDEQFF
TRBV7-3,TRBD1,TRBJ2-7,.,TGTGCCAGCAGCTTCCACAGGGGACCCAATTACGAGCAGTACTTC,CASSFHRGPNYEQYF
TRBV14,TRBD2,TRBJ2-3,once,TGTGCCAGCAGCCGAAGTCGACTAGCGCTTTGGGCAGATACGCAGTATTTT,CASSRSRLALWADTQYF
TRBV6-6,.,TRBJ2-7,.,TGTGCCAGCAGTTACTCGAGGGGTTACGAGCAGTACTTC,CASSYSRGYEQYF
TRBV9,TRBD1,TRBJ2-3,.,TGTGCCAGCAGCATCTCGGACAGGGGGACAGATACGCAGTATTTT,CASSISDRGTDTQYF
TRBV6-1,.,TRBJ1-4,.,TGTGCCAGCAGTCCCCAGAGGGAAGAAAAACTGTTTTTT,CASSPQREEKLFF
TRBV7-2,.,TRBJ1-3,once,TGTGCCAGCAGCTTATATCCCCGGCTCTCTGGAAACACCATATATTTT,CASSLYPRLSGNTIYF